Sequencing of this TCR beta chain was carried out in a study of shared clonotypes between healthy human individuals. Using immunoSEQ multiplex PCR, the repertoire was profiled, and TCRdb retains in-frame clones only, with some absent. This repertoire shows 150,000 to 200,000 clones, about 93% found once; its top ten account for around 0.072%. Per the germline V gene, CDR1 is SGHDT and CDR2 is YYEEEE. CDR3 size: 15 residues. The TCR was taken from a woman in her twenties or thirties in good health. Material for sequencing was naive CD4+ T cells sorted from blood. The subset: CD45RA+ positively selected. The chain joins TRBV5-6 to TRBJ2-5, with D possibly being TRBD2 (6 bases). The J call may be in error: the DNA end matches TRBJ2-7 better. The CDR3 spells CASSLLTNRGGEQYF. In DNA form, the CDR3 reads TGTGCCAGCAGCTTGCTTACCAACCGGGGAGGCGAGCAGTACTTC.